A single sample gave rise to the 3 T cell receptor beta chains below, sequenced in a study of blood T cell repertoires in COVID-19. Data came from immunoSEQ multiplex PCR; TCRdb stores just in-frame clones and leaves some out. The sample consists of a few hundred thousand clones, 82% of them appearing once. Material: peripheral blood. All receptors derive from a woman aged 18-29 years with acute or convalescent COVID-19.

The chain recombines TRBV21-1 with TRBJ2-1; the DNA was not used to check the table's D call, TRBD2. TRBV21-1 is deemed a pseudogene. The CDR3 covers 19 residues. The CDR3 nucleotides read TGTGCCAGCAGCAAAGCATCCGGGACTAGCGGTTGTCCCTACAATGAGCAGTTCTTC. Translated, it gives CASSKASGTSGCPYNEQFF.

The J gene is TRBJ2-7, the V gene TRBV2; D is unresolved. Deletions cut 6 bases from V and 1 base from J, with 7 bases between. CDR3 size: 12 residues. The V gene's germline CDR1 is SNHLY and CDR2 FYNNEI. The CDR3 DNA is TGTGCCAGCAGGCCCGGGTCCTACGAGCAGTACTTC. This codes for CASRPGSYEQYF.

In DNA, the CDR3 is TGTGCCAGCAGCCAGGAGGGATACAATCGGGGCTACACCTTC. Encoded protein: CASSQEGYNRGYTF. The genes are TRBV14 and TRBJ1-2; D remains unclear. Germline CDR1 reads SGHDN; CDR2 reads FVKESK. There are 14 residues in the CDR3. V lost 3 bases and J lost 8, with 16 bases in between. The full variable domain, in which reference TRBV14 and TRBJ1-2 provide the parts outside the CDR3, is EAGVTQFPSHSVIEKGQTVTLRCDPISGHDNLYWYRRVMGKEIKFLLHFVKESKQDESGMPNNRFLAERTGGTYSTLKVQPAELEDSGVYFCASSQEGYNRGYTFGSGTRLTVV.